The clone carrying this T cell receptor beta chain was found many times. What it binds is unknown. This sample stems from a study of CD8 T cells in ankylosing spondylitis. Regarding the study as a whole: Among TCR beta sequences, a motif of about 8 highly homologous variants appeared characteristic of ankylosing spondylitis blood. Disease-associated clonotypes exhibited CD8+ identity and were relatively infrequent in peripheral blood.

J gave up 3 bases and V 5 bases, and 6 bases lay outside the gene matches. The CDR3 is 15 residues long. Libraries of TCR beta came from quantitative 5'-RACE with molecular barcodes. Via MiXCR, TCRdb re-called the 5' RACE reads, giving one row per CDR3 protein. The sample contains approximately 220,000 distinct CDR3 sequences, around 16% of which appear only once. Specimen: blood, either unsorted or a sorted T cell fraction (not recorded which). The V gene is TRBV12-3 or TRBV12-4, the J gene TRBJ2-1; 8 bases fit TRBD2. This clonotype was obtained from a male donor with ankylosing spondylitis. The CDR3 nucleotides are TGTGCCAGCAGTATACCTGGGACTAGCTACAATGAGCAGTTCTTC. Amino acid sequence: CASSIPGTSYNEQFF.